This T cell receptor beta chain was sequenced in a study of blood T cells in healthy people across ages. Findings and limits, study-wide: It was not known whether donors were CMV positive (a possible confounder of expanded clonotype changes). A strong correlation between TCR beta diversity and naive T cell percentage was seen. Long-lived donors had more naive CD4+ cells and higher diversity than aged donors.

V gave up 1 base and J gave up 4 bases, with 10 bases separating them. The CDR3 is made up of 14 amino acids. Germline-derived CDR1 and CDR2 are MDHEN and SYDVKM. The use of a sample-barcoded 5' primer and a J-beta primer mix characterized a second PCR of 7 to 11 cycles. Each cDNA molecule was tagged by a template-switch adaptor that had 12 random nucleotides. One entry per CDR3 protein results from TCRdb running MiXCR on the 5' RACE reads. The sample consists of about 1.8 million distinct CDR3 sequences, around 48% of them appearing once. This clonotype was seen only a few times. The target antigen is unknown.

The chain recombines TRBV28 with TRBJ2-5, with D possibly matching TRBD1 (5 bases). This receptor was obtained from a middle-aged woman in good health. Source material: blood. This chain's CDR3 is CASSLLPGSETQYF. CDR3 sequence (DNA): TGTGCCAGCAGTTTATTGCCAGGGTCAGAGACCCAGTACTTC.